This entry features one TCR beta chain sequence. The ends lost 4 bases at V and 2 bases at J; junction bases unmatched: 5. Germline V gene data show CDR1 as SGHTA and CDR2 as FQGTGA. The CDR3 length is 15 residues. This sample was included in a study of OX40 agonist ivuxolimab in advanced cancers. Looking at the study overall: As their treatment, patients were administered ivuxolimab, an agonistic anti-OX40 (CD134) antibody. A mean age of roughly 62 years, range roughly 20 to 79, was recorded, and roughly 80% were male.

Here immunoSEQ multiplex PCR was the method, and the copy in TCRdb shows in-frame clones only, minus some. The sample contains about 50,000 clones, approximately 89% of which appear only once. V usage is TRBV7-3 and J usage is TRBJ2-1; TRBD1 matches 7 bases. This material consisted of CD4+ or CD8+ T cells sorted from blood, taken in a trial of the OX40 agonist ivuxolimab. The clonotype comes from an adult with an advanced solid tumor such as melanoma, head and neck, liver or kidney cancer. CDR3 nucleotides: TGTGCCAGCAGCTCCGAGGGGGCACCCTACAATGAGCAGTTCTTC. Its protein product is CASSSEGAPYNEQFF.